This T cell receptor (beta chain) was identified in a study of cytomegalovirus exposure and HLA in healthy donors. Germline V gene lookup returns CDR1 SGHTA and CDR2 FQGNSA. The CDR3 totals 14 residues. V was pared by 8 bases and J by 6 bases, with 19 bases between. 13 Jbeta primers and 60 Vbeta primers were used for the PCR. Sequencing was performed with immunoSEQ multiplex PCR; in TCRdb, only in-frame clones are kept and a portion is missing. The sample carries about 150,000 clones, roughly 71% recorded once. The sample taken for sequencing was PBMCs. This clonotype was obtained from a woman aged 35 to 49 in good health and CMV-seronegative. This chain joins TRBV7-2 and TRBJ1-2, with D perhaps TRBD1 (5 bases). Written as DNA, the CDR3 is TGTGCCAGCCAACTCAGATGGGGGGATCATGGCTACACCTTC. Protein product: CASQLRWGDHGYTF.